Sequencing of this TCR beta chain was carried out in a study of shared clonotypes between healthy human individuals. At the level of the study: A donor's plate count was three for CD4 naive and three for CD4 memory; CD8 naive had two and CD8 memory one. Notes on the study in general: When compared with the clonotypes that were shared by all four sorted-subset donors, the non-shared clonotypes turned out to have lower generation probabilities. Some naive CD4 clonotypes, 5% to 5.5%, turned up in common across several donors. Expectations were that clonotype sharing among donors would be affected by sequencing depth.

Repertoires were generated with immunoSEQ multiplex PCR, while TCRdb's copy carries only in-frame clones and drops some. The sample shows around 180,000 clones, over 80% of them seen only once. Germline loops: CDR1 LNHDA, CDR2 SQIVND (reference sequence). V was pared by 3 bases and J by 8 bases, with 11 bases between. This CDR3 comprises 13 residues. Points on this clone: Antigen unknown.

The rearrangement links TRBV19 to TRBJ1-5; D is perhaps TRBD1 (5 bases). The clonotype was recovered from a woman in her twenties or thirties in good health. The sequenced sample consisted of naive CD4+ T cells sorted from blood. Noted subset: CD45RA+ positively selected. The CDR3 DNA sequence: TGTGCCAGTAGTATTGGGGGGAGGAAGCCCCAGCATTTT. This sequence encodes CASSIGGRKPQHF.